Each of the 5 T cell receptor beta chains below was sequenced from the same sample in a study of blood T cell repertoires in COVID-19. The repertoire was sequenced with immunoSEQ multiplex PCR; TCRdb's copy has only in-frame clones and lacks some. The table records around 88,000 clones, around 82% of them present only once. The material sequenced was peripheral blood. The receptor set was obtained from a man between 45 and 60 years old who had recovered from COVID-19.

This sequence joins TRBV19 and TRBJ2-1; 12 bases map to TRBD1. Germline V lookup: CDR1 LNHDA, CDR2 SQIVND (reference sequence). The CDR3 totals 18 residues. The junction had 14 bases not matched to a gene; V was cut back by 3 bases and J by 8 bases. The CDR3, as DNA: TGTGCCAGTAGTATCGTCCCCCGGGACAGGGGGCTTATGGATGAGCAGTTCTTC. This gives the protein CASSIVPRDRGLMDEQFF.

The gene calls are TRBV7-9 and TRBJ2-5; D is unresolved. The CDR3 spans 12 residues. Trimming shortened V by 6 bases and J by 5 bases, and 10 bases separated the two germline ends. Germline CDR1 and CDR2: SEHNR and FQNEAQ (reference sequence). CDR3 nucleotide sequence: TGTGCCAGCAGTTCCTCCGGGGAGACCCAGTACTTC. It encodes CASSSSGETQYF.

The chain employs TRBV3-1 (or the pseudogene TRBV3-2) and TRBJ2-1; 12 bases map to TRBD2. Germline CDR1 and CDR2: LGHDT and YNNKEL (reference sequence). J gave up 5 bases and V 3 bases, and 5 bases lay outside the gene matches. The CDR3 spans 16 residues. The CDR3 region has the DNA TGTGCCAGCAGCCATTATGGGACTAGCGGGCACAATGAGCAGTTCTTC. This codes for CASSHYGTSGHNEQFF.

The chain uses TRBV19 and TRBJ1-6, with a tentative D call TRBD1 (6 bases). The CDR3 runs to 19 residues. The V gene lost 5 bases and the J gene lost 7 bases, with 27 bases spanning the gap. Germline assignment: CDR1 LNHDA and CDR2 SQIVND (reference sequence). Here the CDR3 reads CASSRGLDSPFSGNSPLHF. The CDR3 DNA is TGTGCCAGTAGTCGAGGCTTGGACAGTCCCTTCTCGGGAAATTCACCCCTCCACTTT.

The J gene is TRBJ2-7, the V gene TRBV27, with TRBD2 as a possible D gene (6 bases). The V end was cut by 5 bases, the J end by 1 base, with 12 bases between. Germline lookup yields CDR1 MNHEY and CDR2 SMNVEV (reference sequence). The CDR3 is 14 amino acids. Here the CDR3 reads CASSDQGGSYEQYF. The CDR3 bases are TGTGCCAGCAGTGATCAGGGAGGTTCCTACGAGCAGTACTTC.